One and the same sample provided the 16 T cell receptor beta chains below, sequenced in a study of T cells expressing NK-cell markers. TCRdb re-called the 5' RACE reads; one entry per CDR3 protein, DNA not given. Here the sample table reports about 170,000 distinct CDR3 sequences. What was sequenced was blood T cells: a sorted CD56 or NKG2C T cell subset, CD4+ or CD8+ T cells, or bulk PBMC T cells (not recorded which). The source is a man aged 18 to 69 in good health.

The CDR3 protein is CSARDPLDEGHFAWEQFF. This chain uses TRBV20-1 with TRBJ2-1. The germline V gene encodes CDR1 DFQATT and CDR2 SNEGSKA (reference sequence). This CDR3 has 18 amino acids.

The gene calls are TRBV14 and TRBJ2-3. The CDR3 loop spans 15 amino acids. The germline V gene has CDR1 SGHDN and CDR2 FVKESK. The CDR3: CASSLRRGSTDTQYF.

The chain links TRBV11-3 to TRBJ1-2. The CDR3 extends over 14 amino acids. Germline V gene lookup returns CDR1 SGHNT and CDR2 YENEEA. CDR3 in amino acids: CASSLVTINYGYTF.

The chain recombines TRBV2 with TRBJ2-4; TCRdb indicates TRBD1, and absent DNA this call remains unverified. Germline CDR1 and CDR2: SNHLY and FYNNEI. This CDR3 spans 14 amino acids. The CDR3 spells CASSYRQEQNIQYF.

V is TRBV12-3 or TRBV12-4 and J is TRBJ2-1; TCRdb outputs TRBD2, but without DNA this stays unchecked. The CDR3 is 16 residues long. CDR3: CASSFVGRGGYNEQFF.

V and J are TRBV20-1 and TRBJ1-1; the TRBD1 assignment by TCRdb is unverifiable without DNA. From germline, CDR1 is DFQATT and CDR2 SNEGSKA (reference sequence). The CDR3 is 12 residues long. The CDR3 sequence is CSAITVGVEAFF.

The V call is TRBV15, the J call TRBJ1-1. This CDR3 contains 13 residues. Germline V CDR1 and CDR2: LNHNV, YYDKDF (reference sequence). The CDR3 sequence is CATRVAFNTEAFF.

This sequence joins TRBV5-1 and TRBJ2-3; there is no DNA to check the TCRdb D call of TRBD2. The CDR3 is 21 residues long. Germline loops: CDR1 SGHRS, CDR2 YFSETQ. CDR3 loop: CASSLSGGTSGGGHSTDTQYF.

The chain employs TRBV24-1 and TRBJ2-7; absent DNA, TCRdb's TRBD2 call cannot be checked. The CDR3 contains 16 residues. The V gene's germline CDR1 is KGHDR and CDR2 SFDVKD. The CDR3 sequence: CATSDPPGGLALEQYF.

The rearrangement joins TRBV14 to TRBJ1-1. The CDR3 consists of 16 residues. The germline gives CDR1 SGHDN, CDR2 FVKESK. The CDR3 is CASSQDGKVFYTEAFF.

The chain recombines TRBV7-9 with TRBJ2-7; TCRdb's D gene call, TRBD2, goes unchecked for lack of DNA. This CDR3 is 15 amino acids long. The germline CDR1 and CDR2 sequences are SEHNR and FQNEAQ (reference sequence). The CDR3: CASSLNWDSFYEQYF.

The J gene is TRBJ2-5, the V gene TRBV5-4; the TRBD1 assignment by TCRdb is unverifiable without DNA. The CDR3 has 14 amino acids. The germline V gene has CDR1 SGHNT and CDR2 YYREEE (reference sequence). The CDR3 spells CASSFSRGQETQYF. Supplemented by reference TRBV5-4 and TRBJ2-5, the full variable domain reads ETGVTQSPTHLIKTRGQQVTLRCSSQSGHNTVSWYQQALGQGPQFIFQYYREEENGRGNFPPRFSGLQFPNYSSELNVNALELDDSALYLCASSFSRGQETQYFGPGTRLLVL.

V and J are TRBV3-1 and TRBJ1-3. Germline CDR1 and CDR2: LGHDT and YNNKEL (reference sequence). The CDR3 is 12 residues long. The CDR3 sequence is CASSQTENTIYF.

CDR3: CASSLDATTGELFF. The chain recombines TRBV7-7 with TRBJ2-2. In germline, CDR1 is SSHAT, CDR2 FNYEAQ (reference sequence). This CDR3 is built from 14 residues.

The chain has TRBV25-1 and TRBJ1-1; TCRdb outputs TRBD1, but without DNA this stays unchecked. From germline, CDR1 is MGHDK and CDR2 SYGVNS. The CDR3 runs to 13 residues. The CDR3 is CASGPAEGARAFF.

The chain carries TRBV6-2 or TRBV6-3 and TRBJ1-6; the TCRdb D gene call, TRBD1, has no DNA to confirm it. Germline lookup yields CDR1 MNHEY and CDR2 SVGEGT. This CDR3 is 15 amino acids long. The CDR3 here is CASSYFIPGRAPLHF.